Following are 13 T cell receptor beta chains from one sample sequenced in a study of shared clonotypes between healthy human individuals (dated by TCRdb to 2018 to 2020). The library was prepared using the immunoSEQ multiplex PCR assay. Sourced from immuneACCESS, this table was stored by TCRdb with only in-frame sequences that have V and J called. A share of the clones is absent; for the studies checked, an unresolved V gene accounts for under half, and the remainder has no known explanation. Within this sample are about 680,000 clones, with 60% to 80% of them counted one time only. The biggest ten clones account for approximately 2% of the sample. Sequencing was performed on memory CD4+ T cells sorted from blood. Explained via the paper, the cell subset or site label denotes: CD45RA-negative fraction. These receptor sequences come from a woman aged 25 to 39 in good health.

This clone turned up a few times. V gene TRBV7-2 combines with J gene TRBJ2-1; 7 bases agree with TRBD2. The CDR3 is made up of 16 amino acids. Trimming cost V 3 bases and J 2 bases; bases outside gene matches: 7. CDR1 SGHTA and CDR2 FQGNSA come from the germline V gene. CDR3 nucleotide sequence: TGTGCCAGCAGCTTGTACGCGGGAGTAACCTACAATGAGCAGTTCTTC. Amino acid sequence: CASSLYAGVTYNEQFF.

This clone has more than one count but fewer than ten. This rearrangement joins TRBV5-4 to TRBJ2-1; TRBD2 matches at 9 bases. V was clipped by 0 bases and J by 7 bases; unmatched bases: 8. Per germline, CDR1 SGHNT and CDR2 YYREEE (reference sequence). The CDR3 spans 16 residues. The CDR3 region is CASSLAGAGGGNEQFF. The DNA of the CDR3 is TGTGCCAGCAGCTTGGCCGGGGCGGGAGGGGGAAATGAGCAGTTCTTC.

The chain uses TRBV14 and TRBJ2-6; D unclear. Germline V gene lookup returns CDR1 SGHDN and CDR2 FVKESK. CDR3 length equals 13 residues. V dropped 8 bases and J dropped 0 bases, with 5 bases sitting between them. Here the CDR3 reads CASDRSGANVLTF. The CDR3 bases are TGTGCCAGCGACCGCTCTGGGGCCAACGTCCTGACTTTC.

This chain links TRBV30 with TRBJ2-7; no reliable D call. The CDR3 is 11 amino acids. Between the trimmed V and J ends, which lost 0 bases and 12 bases, there was a span of 12 bases. The V gene's germline CDR1 is GTSNPN and CDR2 SVGIG (reference sequence). CDR3 region: CAWSVLRERYF. In nucleotides, the CDR3 is TGTGCCTGGAGTGTACTCCGAGAGAGGTACTTC. The entire variable domain, with the rest obtained from reference TRBV30 and TRBJ2-7, is as follows: SQTIHQWPATLVQPVGSPLSLECTVEGTSNPNLYWYRQAAGRGLQLLFYSVGIGQISSEVPQNLSASRPQDRQFILSSKKLLLSDSGFYLCAWSVLRERYFGPGTRLTVT.

The chain uses TRBV5-4 and TRBJ2-5; 11 bases are shared with TRBD2. Trimming took 0 bases from V and 2 from J; bases not matched to a gene: 3. From germline, CDR1 is SGHNT and CDR2 YYREEE (reference sequence). The CDR3 length is 16 residues. Written as DNA, the CDR3 is TGTGCCAGCAGCTTGGCACTAGCGGGAGATCAAGAGACCCAGTACTTC. The encoded protein is CASSLALAGDQETQYF.

The chain recombines TRBV30 with TRBJ1-2; the D is unclear. The CDR3 is 11 residues long. CDR1 and CDR2 from the germline V gene are GTSNPN and SVGIG (reference sequence). The germline V and J ends were trimmed by 5 bases and 4 bases, with 8 bases remaining between them. For the CDR3, the DNA is TGTGCCTGGGGAGCCCTCTATGGCTACACCTTC. It is translated as CAWGALYGYTF.

The chain links TRBV7-9 to TRBJ2-3, with 8 bases that match TRBD2. The CDR3 contains 16 residues. Germline V gives CDR1 SEHNR, CDR2 FQNEAQ (reference sequence). V shed 4 bases, J shed 0 bases, and the junction held 6 bases outside the gene matches. CDR3 protein: CASSSLSGISTDTQYF. For the CDR3, the DNA is TGTGCCAGCAGCTCCCTTAGCGGGATTAGCACAGATACGCAGTATTTT.

The chain combines TRBV19 with TRBJ2-7, with D possibly being TRBD1 (6 bases). CDR3 length equals 18 residues. V was cut by 5 bases and J by 2 bases, with 25 bases left in between. The germline V gene encodes CDR1 LNHDA and CDR2 SQIVND (reference sequence). The CDR3, as DNA: TGTGCCAGTAGTCCCCAGTGGGGGCTCCGGGACGGCACCTACGAGCAGTACTTC. It translates to CASSPQWGLRDGTYEQYF.

V usage is TRBV7-9 and J usage is TRBJ2-1; 12 bases are shared with TRBD2. The CDR3 is made up of 13 amino acids. Unmatched junction bases numbered 6, after V lost 9 bases and J lost 9 bases. CDR1 SEHNR and CDR2 FQNEAQ come from the germline V gene (reference sequence). CDR3 loop: CASLLAGGVEQFF. In nucleotides, the CDR3 is TGTGCCAGTCTCCTAGCGGGAGGGGTTGAGCAGTTCTTC.

The chain uses TRBV5-1 and TRBJ2-7; perhaps D is TRBD1 or TRBD2 (5 bases each). This CDR3 region has 16 residues. Germline CDR1 and CDR2: SGHRS and YFSETQ. Trimming took 1 base from V and 0 from J, leaving 14 bases between them. CDR3 nucleotide sequence: TGCGCCAGCAGCTTGTCCTTCGGGGCTAGCTCCTACGAGCAGTACTTC. Translation gives CASSLSFGASSYEQYF.

This clone showed up just once. The V gene is TRBV7-9, the J gene TRBJ2-1; the match to TRBD2 covers 9 bases. Germline V lookup: CDR1 SEHNR, CDR2 FQNEAQ (reference sequence). The CDR3 sequence is 18 residues long. The J segment lost 6 bases and the V segment lost 2 bases, leaving 14 bases of the junction unmatched. The CDR3 protein is CASSLSLASGKVGNEQFF. For the CDR3, the DNA is TGTGCCAGCAGCTTATCCTTGGCTAGCGGGAAGGTCGGCAATGAGCAGTTCTTC.

This clone was counted between two and nine times. The chain joins TRBV30 to TRBJ2-7; a weak D match, TRBD2 (5 bases). The germline V gene has CDR1 GTSNPN and CDR2 SVGIG (reference sequence). CDR3 size: 11 residues. The V gene lost 7 bases and the J gene lost 3 bases, with 10 bases spanning the gap. CDR3 in amino acids: CAYRGYYEQYF. CDR3 coding DNA: TGTGCCTACCGAGGGTACTACGAGCAGTACTTC.

The count of this clone is one. V and J are TRBV5-1 and TRBJ2-5; 10 positions agree with TRBD2. Germline assignment: CDR1 SGHRS and CDR2 YFSETQ. Trimming cost V 3 bases and J 2 bases; bases outside gene matches: 7. The CDR3 spans 16 residues. In nucleotides, the CDR3 is TGCGCCAGCAGCTATGGAGCGGGAGGGACACAAGAGACCCAGTACTTC. Its translation: CASSYGAGGTQETQYF.